This T cell receptor (beta chain) comes out of a study of OX40 agonist ivuxolimab in advanced cancers. Regarding the study as a whole: On average, CD8+ T cells showed a greater number of expanded clones than CD4+.

As for this clone: The antigen remains undetermined.

Libraries were prepared by immunoSEQ multiplex PCR; TCRdb keeps only in-frame clonotypes and omits some of them. This sample carries about 36,000 clones, approximately 81% of them seen once, and the ten largest clones take 13%. The germline V and J ends were trimmed by 2 bases and 2 bases, with 11 bases remaining between them. The germline CDR1 and CDR2 sequences are SGDLS and YYNGEE. This CDR3 is 16 amino acids long. The TCR sequence derives from an adult with an advanced solid tumor such as melanoma, head and neck, liver or kidney cancer. This chain links TRBV9 with TRBJ1-6; a possible D gene is TRBD1 (6 bases). The sequences come from CD4+ or CD8+ T cells sorted from blood, collected in a trial of the OX40 agonist ivuxolimab. The CDR3 region has the DNA TGTGCCAGCAGCGTCACAGGGTCGGCCTATAATTCACCCCTCCACTTT. It yields the protein CASSVTGSAYNSPLHF.